A selection of T cell receptor beta chains follows, all from one sample in a study of response to subunit inactivated influenza vaccine. TCRdb re-called the RT-PCR reads through MiXCR, storing one row per CDR3 protein. The data show a few hundred thousand distinct CDR3 sequences, 21% seen once. Sequencing used PBMCs from blood, obtained approximately 22 months after vaccination. The receptors come from a man in his fifties or sixties who received an inactivated influenza vaccine. Each CDR3 is given with its conserved first and last residue. A D gene is named only where the DNA matches it firmly. Not every row has a clone size; where given, it reads once, few, many or a size class.

D gene: TRBD1
J gene: TRBJ1-5
CDR3 length: 14
V gene: TRBV7-2
clone size: many
CDR3 protein: CASSLTGGRQPQHF
CDR3 DNA: TGTGCCAGCAGCTTAACAGGGGGGCGTCAGCCCCAGCATTTT

D gene: .
J gene: TRBJ2-1
CDR3 length: 12
V gene: TRBV29-1
clone size: .
CDR3 protein: CSVEDLIVSKFF
CDR3 DNA: TGCAGCGTTGAAGATCTGATAGTTTCAAAGTTCTTC

D gene: .
J gene: TRBJ2-2
CDR3 length: 15
V gene: TRBV5-1
clone size: .
CDR3 protein: CASSLAQRATGELFF
CDR3 DNA: TGCGCCAGCAGCTTGGCCCAGCGGGCTACCGGGGAGCTGTTTTTT

D gene: TRBD2
J gene: TRBJ2-1
CDR3 length: 15
V gene: TRBV6-2/TRBV6-3
clone size: .
CDR3 protein: CASSPPASGGDEQFF
CDR3 DNA: TGTGCCAGCAGTCCGCCCGCTAGCGGGGGCGATGAGCAGTTCTTC

D gene: TRBD2
J gene: TRBJ2-7
CDR3 length: 14
V gene: TRBV19
clone size: .
CDR3 protein: CASSVLAGDYEQYF
CDR3 DNA: TGTGCCAGTAGTGTCCTAGCGGGAGATTACGAGCAGTACTTC

D gene: .
J gene: TRBJ2-3
CDR3 length: 16
V gene: TRBV5-1
clone size: many
CDR3 protein: CASSLEVAGTTDTQYF
CDR3 DNA: TGCGCCAGCAGCTTGGAGGTGGCAGGGACCACAGATACGCAGTATTTT

D gene: .
J gene: TRBJ1-5
CDR3 length: 16
V gene: TRBV12-3/TRBV12-4
clone size: many
CDR3 protein: CASRGPGRRSNQPQHF
CDR3 DNA: TGTGCCAGCAGGGGACCGGGACGACGAAGCAATCAGCCCCAGCATTTT

D gene: TRBD2
J gene: TRBJ2-1
CDR3 length: 13
V gene: TRBV20-1
clone size: .
CDR3 protein: CSPRSWGGNEQFF
CDR3 DNA: TGCAGTCCCCGCTCTTGGGGGGGCAATGAGCAGTTCTTC

D gene: TRBD1
J gene: TRBJ1-2
CDR3 length: 17
V gene: TRBV7-8
clone size: .
CDR3 protein: CASSFGTVVQGAEGYTF
CDR3 DNA: TGTGCCAGCAGCTTTGGGACCGTAGTACAGGGGGCGGAGGGCTACACCTTC

D gene: .
J gene: TRBJ2-5
CDR3 length: 15
V gene: TRBV5-1
clone size: .
CDR3 protein: CASSFELRVQETQYF
CDR3 DNA: TGCGCCAGCAGCTTTGAGTTGAGGGTCCAAGAGACCCAGTACTTC

D gene: TRBD2
J gene: TRBJ2-7
CDR3 length: 15
V gene: TRBV11-1
clone size: .
CDR3 protein: CASSSPSGSSYEQYF
CDR3 DNA: TGTGCCAGCAGCTCACCTAGCGGGAGCTCCTACGAGCAGTACTTC

D gene: TRBD1
J gene: TRBJ1-5
CDR3 length: 13
V gene: TRBV29-1
clone size: many
CDR3 protein: CSPRTGGLQPQHF
CDR3 DNA: TGCAGCCCGAGGACAGGGGGCTTGCAGCCCCAGCATTTT

D gene: .
J gene: TRBJ1-1
CDR3 length: 17
V gene: TRBV18
clone size: few
CDR3 protein: CASSPPSQGVGNTEAFF
CDR3 DNA: TGTGCCAGCTCACCACCGTCCCAGGGTGTGGGGAACACTGAAGCTTTCTTT

D gene: .
J gene: TRBJ1-1
CDR3 length: 13
V gene: TRBV6-2/TRBV6-3
clone size: .
CDR3 protein: CANPTEQYTEAFF
CDR3 DNA: TGTGCCAACCCGACAGAACAGTACACTGAAGCTTTCTTT

D gene: .
J gene: TRBJ1-5
CDR3 length: 16
V gene: TRBV6-1
clone size: .
CDR3 protein: CASSDLINYSNQPQHF
CDR3 DNA: TGTGCCAGCAGTGATTTAATAAACTATAGCAATCAGCCCCAGCATTTT

D gene: .
J gene: TRBJ2-3
CDR3 length: 15
V gene: TRBV12-3/TRBV12-4
clone size: few
CDR3 protein: CASSLSAGYTDTQYF
CDR3 DNA: TGTGCCAGCAGTTTATCGGCGGGCTACACAGATACGCAGTATTTT

D gene: .
J gene: TRBJ1-3
CDR3 length: 14
V gene: TRBV6-1
clone size: .
CDR3 protein: CASSIGSSGNTIYF
CDR3 DNA: TGTGCCAGCAGTATCGGGAGCTCTGGAAACACCATATATTTT

D gene: .
J gene: TRBJ2-3
CDR3 length: 15
V gene: TRBV28
clone size: .
CDR3 protein: CASSLVAGRTDTQYF
CDR3 DNA: TGTGCCAGCAGTTTAGTGGCGGGTCGCACAGATACGCAGTATTTT

D gene: TRBD1
J gene: TRBJ2-3
CDR3 length: 16
V gene: TRBV20-1
clone size: .
CDR3 protein: CSAVLRRTGVADTQYF
CDR3 DNA: TGCAGTGCCGTCCTCCGGAGGACAGGGGTCGCAGATACGCAGTATTTT

D gene: TRBD1
J gene: TRBJ1-5
CDR3 length: 16
V gene: TRBV20-1
clone size: few
CDR3 protein: CSARVAGGGSNQPQHF
CDR3 DNA: TGCAGTGCTAGAGTGGCAGGGGGAGGTAGCAATCAGCCCCAGCATTTT

D gene: .
J gene: TRBJ1-1
CDR3 length: 12
V gene: TRBV12-3/TRBV12-4
clone size: many
CDR3 protein: CASSLMNTEAFF
CDR3 DNA: TGTGCCAGCAGTTTAATGAACACTGAAGCTTTCTTT

D gene: .
J gene: TRBJ2-3
CDR3 length: 16
V gene: TRBV5-1
clone size: few
CDR3 protein: CASSLSNFRDTDTQYF
CDR3 DNA: TGCGCCAGCAGCTTGAGTAACTTCCGGGACACAGATACGCAGTATTTT

D gene: TRBD2
J gene: TRBJ2-7
CDR3 length: 14
V gene: TRBV3-1
clone size: .
CDR3 protein: CASSRTRTPYEQYF
CDR3 DNA: TGTGCCAGCAGCAGGACTAGGACGCCCTACGAGCAGTACTTC

D gene: .
J gene: TRBJ1-1
CDR3 length: 14
V gene: TRBV20-1
clone size: many
CDR3 protein: CSVIAGNMNTEAFF
CDR3 DNA: TGCAGTGTCATAGCGGGAAACATGAACACTGAAGCTTTCTTT

D gene: .
J gene: TRBJ1-5
CDR3 length: 12
V gene: TRBV15
clone size: few
CDR3 protein: CATSGIGQPQHF
CDR3 DNA: TGTGCCACCTCAGGGATAGGTCAGCCCCAGCATTTT

D gene: .
J gene: TRBJ2-7
CDR3 length: 13
V gene: TRBV20-1
clone size: few
CDR3 protein: CSARDLDSYEQYF
CDR3 DNA: TGCAGTGCTAGAGATCTTGACAGCTACGAGCAGTACTTC

D gene: .
J gene: TRBJ2-3
CDR3 length: 12
V gene: TRBV20-1
clone size: .
CDR3 protein: CSASRNPDTQYF
CDR3 DNA: TGCAGTGCTAGCCGGAATCCAGATACGCAGTATTTT

D gene: .
J gene: TRBJ1-2
CDR3 length: 14
V gene: TRBV12-3/TRBV12-4
clone size: .
CDR3 protein: CASSPERPNYGYTF
CDR3 DNA: TGTGCCAGCAGTCCCGAAAGACCTAACTATGGCTACACCTTC

D gene: .
J gene: TRBJ1-5
CDR3 length: 15
V gene: TRBV7-8
clone size: few
CDR3 protein: CASSSIAGSNQPQHF
CDR3 DNA: TGTGCCAGCAGCTCCATCGCAGGGAGCAATCAGCCCCAGCATTTT

D gene: .
J gene: TRBJ1-5
CDR3 length: 19
V gene: TRBV28
clone size: few
CDR3 protein: CASSTTKFEGRVWVQPQHF
CDR3 DNA: TGTGCCAGCAGTACAACGAAATTCGAGGGCAGGGTCTGGGTTCAGCCCCAGCATTTT

D gene: TRBD2
J gene: TRBJ2-7
CDR3 length: 17
V gene: TRBV27
clone size: .
CDR3 protein: CASINSGTSGRPSEQYF
CDR3 DNA: TGTGCCAGCATAAACTCCGGGACTAGCGGGAGGCCCTCCGAGCAGTACTTC

D gene: .
J gene: TRBJ2-3
CDR3 length: 15
V gene: TRBV7-2
clone size: few
CDR3 protein: CASSFLPSSTDTQYF
CDR3 DNA: TGTGCCAGCAGCTTCCTTCCTAGCAGCACAGATACGCAGTATTTT

D gene: .
J gene: TRBJ1-1
CDR3 length: 19
V gene: TRBV10-1
clone size: .
CDR3 protein: CASSESLSGAKTGHTKAFF
CDR3 DNA: TGCGCCAGCAGTGAGTCTTTGTCGGGCGCCAAGACGGGTCACACTAAAGCTTTCTTT

D gene: .
J gene: TRBJ2-1
CDR3 length: 12
V gene: TRBV23-1
clone size: .
CDR3 protein: CASSLRENEQFF
CDR3 DNA: TGCGCCAGCAGTCTCAGGGAGAATGAGCAGTTCTTC

D gene: .
J gene: TRBJ1-2
CDR3 length: 14
V gene: TRBV9
clone size: .
CDR3 protein: CASSVDPGDYGYTF
CDR3 DNA: TGTGCCAGCAGCGTAGATCCCGGAGACTATGGCTACACCTTC

D gene: .
J gene: TRBJ2-7
CDR3 length: 16
V gene: TRBV4-2
clone size: few
CDR3 protein: CASSQDVGSTSYEQYF
CDR3 DNA: TGTGCCAGCAGCCAAGATGTGGGCAGCACTTCCTACGAGCAGTACTTC

D gene: TRBD1
J gene: TRBJ2-2
CDR3 length: 16
V gene: TRBV10-3
clone size: many
CDR3 protein: CAIRQDRGRDTGELFF
CDR3 DNA: TGTGCCATCAGGCAGGACAGGGGGCGCGACACCGGGGAGCTGTTTTTT

D gene: .
J gene: TRBJ2-3
CDR3 length: 12
V gene: TRBV20-1
clone size: .
CDR3 protein: CSARDFRDTQYF
CDR3 DNA: TGCAGTGCTAGAGATTTCCGGGATACGCAGTATTTT

D gene: TRBD2
J gene: TRBJ2-3
CDR3 length: 15
V gene: TRBV3-1
clone size: .
CDR3 protein: CASRGTSASTDTQYF
CDR3 DNA: TGTGCCAGCAGGGGGACTAGCGCTAGCACAGATACGCAGTATTTT

D gene: TRBD2
J gene: TRBJ2-7
CDR3 length: 14
V gene: TRBV6-1
clone size: few
CDR3 protein: CASRSTGTSYEQYF
CDR3 DNA: TGTGCCAGCAGAAGTACCGGGACTAGCTACGAGCAGTACTTC

D gene: .
J gene: TRBJ1-4
CDR3 length: 15
V gene: TRBV20-1
clone size: .
CDR3 protein: CSARVPGDYNEKLFF
CDR3 DNA: TGCAGTGCTAGAGTACCAGGAGACTATAATGAAAAACTGTTTTTT

D gene: .
J gene: TRBJ2-7
CDR3 length: 16
V gene: TRBV5-5
clone size: few
CDR3 protein: CASSREWGLISYEQYF
CDR3 DNA: TGTGCCAGCAGCCGTGAGTGGGGGCTCATCTCCTACGAGCAGTACTTC

D gene: .
J gene: TRBJ2-5
CDR3 length: 16
V gene: TRBV5-1
clone size: .
CDR3 protein: CASSLTGRPDQETQYF
CDR3 DNA: TGCGCCAGCAGCTTGACGGGTCGGCCCGACCAAGAGACCCAGTACTTC

D gene: TRBD2
J gene: TRBJ2-7
CDR3 length: 14
V gene: TRBV9
clone size: .
CDR3 protein: CASSEGTSGSEQYF
CDR3 DNA: TGTGCCAGCAGCGAGGGGACTAGCGGGAGCGAGCAGTACTTC

D gene: TRBD1
J gene: TRBJ2-1
CDR3 length: 16
V gene: TRBV28
clone size: many
CDR3 protein: CASSLSTGGSYNEQFF
CDR3 DNA: TGTGCCAGCAGTTTGTCCACAGGGGGCTCCTACAATGAGCAGTTCTTC

D gene: TRBD1
J gene: TRBJ2-1
CDR3 length: 16
V gene: TRBV12-3/TRBV12-4
clone size: few
CDR3 protein: CASSSSDRAPKDEQFF
CDR3 DNA: TGTGCCAGCAGTTCCTCCGACAGGGCCCCCAAGGATGAGCAGTTCTTC

D gene: TRBD2
J gene: TRBJ2-1
CDR3 length: 18
V gene: TRBV20-1
clone size: .
CDR3 protein: CSAPAREVAGGNYNEQFF
CDR3 DNA: TGCAGTGCCCCCGCCCGGGAGGTGGCGGGAGGGAACTACAATGAGCAGTTCTTC

D gene: TRBD2
J gene: TRBJ2-1
CDR3 length: 14
V gene: TRBV6-1
clone size: .
CDR3 protein: CASSEAGTYNEQFF
CDR3 DNA: TGTGCCAGCTCAGAAGCGGGAACCTACAATGAGCAGTTCTTC

D gene: .
J gene: TRBJ2-7
CDR3 length: 13
V gene: TRBV19
clone size: .
CDR3 protein: CASSPDGTYEQYF
CDR3 DNA: TGTGCCAGTAGTCCAGACGGTACCTACGAGCAGTACTTC

D gene: TRBD1
J gene: TRBJ2-7
CDR3 length: 15
V gene: TRBV7-2
clone size: few
CDR3 protein: CASSSPRQGAYEQYF
CDR3 DNA: TGTGCCAGCAGCTCCCCACGACAGGGGGCCTACGAGCAGTACTTC

D gene: .
J gene: TRBJ2-4
CDR3 length: 13
V gene: TRBV28
clone size: .
CDR3 protein: CASSLRQNNIQYF
CDR3 DNA: TGTGCCAGCAGTTTAAGACAGAATAACATTCAGTACTTC

D gene: TRBD2
J gene: TRBJ2-1
CDR3 length: 16
V gene: TRBV27
clone size: .
CDR3 protein: CASSLIGGGVNNEQFF
CDR3 DNA: TGTGCCAGCAGTTTAATCGGCGGGGGGGTAAACAATGAGCAGTTCTTC